This is a list of T cell receptor beta chains from one sample in a study of tumor and adjacent non-tumor tissue in lung cancer. TCRdb re-derived calls from the multiplex PCR reads in MiXCR, one entry per CDR3 protein. The sample holds some 80,000 distinct CDR3 sequences, roughly 80% seen once. The material sequenced was distant non-tumor lung tissue. The receptors come from a man aged 55 to 70 with non-small cell lung cancer. The CDR3 runs from the conserved cysteine through the conserved F or W. The D gene is left open where the match is weak. Clone size is stated in some rows and not others, as once, few, many or a class when expanded.

CDR3nt | CDR3aa | abundance | v_gene | d_gene | j_gene
TGTGACAGCAGCTTAGACAGGGGTACAAGTGATACCCAGTATTTT | CDSSLDRGTSDTQYF | - | TRBV11-2 | TRBD1 | TRBJ2-3
TGTGCCAGCAGCTTGGTAGGTGGTCAGTCCTACGATGAGCAGTTCTTC | CASSLVGGQSYDEQFF | - | TRBV11-1 | - | TRBJ2-1
TGTGCCAGCTGCTTCAGCGGGGCCGGGACCGGGGAGCTGTTTTTT | CASCFSGAGTGELFF | - | TRBV11-2 | TRBD2 | TRBJ2-2
TGTGCCTGGGGCTTAGGAGGGGACAATAATTCACCCCTCCACTTT | CAWGLGGDNNSPLHF | - | TRBV11-2 | - | TRBJ1-6
TGCAGCGTTGGGGCCGCCAAGAATGGAAAACTGTTTTTT | CSVGAAKNGKLFF | - | TRBV29-1 | - | TRBJ1-4
TGCAGTGCTAGGACGGGGGCTACGGGAAACACCATATATTTT | CSARTGATGNTIYF | many | TRBV20-1 | - | TRBJ1-3
TGCAGTGCTAGTAGTACAGGCCAAGAGACCCAGTATTTC | CSASSTGQETQYF | - | TRBV20-1 | - | TRBJ2-5
TGCGCCAGCAGTTTGAGACATCCGGTAGGCCAATACTTC | CASSLRHPVGQYF | - | TRBV5-1 | - | TRBJ2-5
TGCAGTGCTAGAGATGGGACTTCTAAGTATGGTTACACCTTC | CSARDGTSKYGYTF | - | TRBV20-1 | - | TRBJ1-2
TGCAGTGTTAGTGGGTCTCGGCGGGGGGGCACAGATACGCAGTACTTT | CSVSGSRRGGTDTQYF | - | TRBV20-1 | TRBD2 | TRBJ2-3
TGTGCCGACAGCTCGCACAGACGGCAGACTGAAGCTTTCTTT | CADSSHRRQTEAFF | - | TRBV11-3 | - | TRBJ1-1
TGTGCCAGCAGCCCTGGAAACACAGATACGCAGTATTTT | CASSPGNTDTQYF | few | TRBV19 | - | TRBJ2-3
TGCGCCAACAGTACACAGGAAGGGCGGGGAGAGACCCAGTACTTC | CANSTQEGRGETQYF | - | TRBV5-1 | - | TRBJ2-5
TGTACCAGCAGCTTAGCAGGGGACAATAATTCACCCCTCCACTTC | CTSSLAGDNNSPLHF | - | TRBV11-2 | - | TRBJ1-6
TGCAGTGCTAGAGAGGATAGCAGTCAGCCCCAGCATTTT | CSAREDSSQPQHF | - | TRBV20-1 | - | TRBJ1-5